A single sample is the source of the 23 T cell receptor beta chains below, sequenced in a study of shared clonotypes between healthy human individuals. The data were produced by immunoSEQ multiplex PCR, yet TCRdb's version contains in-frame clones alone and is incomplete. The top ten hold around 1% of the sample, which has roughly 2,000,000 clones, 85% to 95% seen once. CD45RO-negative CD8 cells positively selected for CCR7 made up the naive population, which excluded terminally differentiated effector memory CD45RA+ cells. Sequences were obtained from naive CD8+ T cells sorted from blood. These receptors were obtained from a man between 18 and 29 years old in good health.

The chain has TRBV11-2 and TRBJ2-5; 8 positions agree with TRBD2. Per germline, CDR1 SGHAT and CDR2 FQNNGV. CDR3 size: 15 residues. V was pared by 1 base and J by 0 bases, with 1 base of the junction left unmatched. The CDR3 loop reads CASSLGAGDQETQYF. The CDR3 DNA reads TGTGCCAGCAGCTTAGGAGCGGGGGACCAAGAGACCCAGTACTTC.

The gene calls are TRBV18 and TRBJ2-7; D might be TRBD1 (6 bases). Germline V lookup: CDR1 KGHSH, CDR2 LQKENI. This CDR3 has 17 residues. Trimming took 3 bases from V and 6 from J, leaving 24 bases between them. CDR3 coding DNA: TGTGCCAGCTCACCGAGACTCCGGGACATCTCCCTACGCGAGCAGTACTTC. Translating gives CASSPRLRDISLREQYF. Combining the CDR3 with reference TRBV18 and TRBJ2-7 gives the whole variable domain NAGVMQNPRHLVRRRGQEARLRCSPMKGHSHVYWYRQLPEEGLKFMVYLQKENIIDESGMPKERFSAEFPKEGPSILRIQQVVRGDSAAYFCASSPRLRDISLREQYFGPGTRLTVT.

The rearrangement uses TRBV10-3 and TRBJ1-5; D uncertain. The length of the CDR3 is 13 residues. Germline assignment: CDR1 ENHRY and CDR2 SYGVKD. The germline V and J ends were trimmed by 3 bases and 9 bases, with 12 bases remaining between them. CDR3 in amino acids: CAISDDGVWPQHF. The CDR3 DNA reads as TGTGCCATCAGTGATGACGGCGTCTGGCCCCAGCATTTT.

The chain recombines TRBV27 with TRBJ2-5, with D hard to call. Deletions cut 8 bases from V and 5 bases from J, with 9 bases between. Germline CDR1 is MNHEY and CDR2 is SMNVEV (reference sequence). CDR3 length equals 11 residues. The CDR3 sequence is CASGLGETQYF. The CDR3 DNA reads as TGTGCCAGCGGGTTGGGCGAGACCCAGTACTTC.

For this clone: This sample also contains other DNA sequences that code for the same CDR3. In DNA form, the CDR3 reads TGTGCCAGCAGTCCCCGGCAGGGGGCATACGAGCAGTACTTC. It yields the protein CASSPRQGAYEQYF. V usage is TRBV27 and J usage is TRBJ2-7, with 8 positions matching TRBD1. V was clipped by 5 bases and J by 4 bases; unmatched bases: 7. Germline values: CDR1 MNHEY, CDR2 SMNVEV (reference sequence). CDR3 length: 14 amino acids.

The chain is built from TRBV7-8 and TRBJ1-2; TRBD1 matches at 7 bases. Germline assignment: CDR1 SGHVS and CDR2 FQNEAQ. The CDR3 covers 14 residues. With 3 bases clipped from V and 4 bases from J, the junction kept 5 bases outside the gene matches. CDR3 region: CASSLDRSLYGYTF. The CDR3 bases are TGTGCCAGCAGCTTGGACAGGTCCCTCTATGGCTACACCTTC.

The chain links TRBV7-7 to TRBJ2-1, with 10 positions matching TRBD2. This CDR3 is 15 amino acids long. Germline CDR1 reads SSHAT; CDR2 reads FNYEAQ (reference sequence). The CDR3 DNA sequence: TGTGCTAGCGCACTAGCGGGAACCTCCTACAATGAGCAGTTCTTC. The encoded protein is CASALAGTSYNEQFF.

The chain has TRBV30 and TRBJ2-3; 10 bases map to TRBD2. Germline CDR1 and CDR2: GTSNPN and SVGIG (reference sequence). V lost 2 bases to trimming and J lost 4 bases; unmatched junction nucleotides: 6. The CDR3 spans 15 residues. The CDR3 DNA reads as TGTGCCTGGAGTATAAGCGGGAGGGCCCCAGATACGCAGTATTTT. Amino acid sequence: CAWSISGRAPDTQYF. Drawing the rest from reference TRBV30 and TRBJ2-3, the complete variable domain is SQTIHQWPATLVQPVGSPLSLECTVEGTSNPNLYWYRQAAGRGLQLLFYSVGIGQISSEVPQNLSASRPQDRQFILSSKKLLLSDSGFYLCAWSISGRAPDTQYFGPGTRLTVL.

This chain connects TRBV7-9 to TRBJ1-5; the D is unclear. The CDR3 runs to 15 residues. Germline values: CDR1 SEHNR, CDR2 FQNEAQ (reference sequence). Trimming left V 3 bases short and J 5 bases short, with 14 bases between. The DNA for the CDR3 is TGTGCCAGCAGCTTCGGGGAGGATCATCATCAGCCCCAGCATTTT. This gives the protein CASSFGEDHHQPQHF.

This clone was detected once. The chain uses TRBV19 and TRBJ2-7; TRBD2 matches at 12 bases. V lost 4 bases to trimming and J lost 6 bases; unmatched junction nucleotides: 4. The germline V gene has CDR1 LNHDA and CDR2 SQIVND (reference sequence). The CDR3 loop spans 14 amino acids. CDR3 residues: CASSRLAGAGEQYF. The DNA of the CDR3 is TGTGCCAGTAGTAGACTAGCGGGAGCTGGCGAGCAGTACTTC.

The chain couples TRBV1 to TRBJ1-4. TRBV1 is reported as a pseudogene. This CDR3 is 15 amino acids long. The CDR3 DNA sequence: TGCACCAGCAGCCAAGCGCAGGGAGGCAATGAAAAACTGTTTTTT. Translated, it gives CTSSQAQGGNEKLFF.

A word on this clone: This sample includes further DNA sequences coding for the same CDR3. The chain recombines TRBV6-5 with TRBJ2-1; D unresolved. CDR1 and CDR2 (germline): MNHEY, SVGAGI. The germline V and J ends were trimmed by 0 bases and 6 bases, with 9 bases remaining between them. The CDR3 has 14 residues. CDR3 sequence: CASSYSASSNEQFF. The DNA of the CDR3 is TGTGCCAGCAGTTACTCGGCCAGTTCCAATGAGCAGTTCTTC.

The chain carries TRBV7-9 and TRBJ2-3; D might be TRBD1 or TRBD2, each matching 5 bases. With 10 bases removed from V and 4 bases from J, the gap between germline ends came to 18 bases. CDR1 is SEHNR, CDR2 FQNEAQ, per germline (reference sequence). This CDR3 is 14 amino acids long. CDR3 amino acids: CAIKFQGEADTQYF. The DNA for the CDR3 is TGTGCCATCAAGTTCCAGGGAGAGGCAGATACGCAGTATTTT.

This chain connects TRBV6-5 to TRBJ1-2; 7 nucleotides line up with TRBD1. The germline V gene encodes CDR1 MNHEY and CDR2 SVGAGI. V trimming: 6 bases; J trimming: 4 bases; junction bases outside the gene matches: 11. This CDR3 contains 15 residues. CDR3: CASRSTGTEIYGYTF. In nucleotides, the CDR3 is TGTGCCAGCAGATCCACCGGGACAGAAATCTATGGCTACACCTTC.

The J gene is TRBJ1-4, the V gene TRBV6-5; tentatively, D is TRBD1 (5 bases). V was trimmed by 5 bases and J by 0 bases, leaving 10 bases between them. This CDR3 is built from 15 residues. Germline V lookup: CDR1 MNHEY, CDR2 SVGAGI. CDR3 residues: CASSPQGATNEKLFF. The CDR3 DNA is TGTGCCAGCAGTCCCCAGGGTGCAACTAATGAAAAACTGTTTTTT.

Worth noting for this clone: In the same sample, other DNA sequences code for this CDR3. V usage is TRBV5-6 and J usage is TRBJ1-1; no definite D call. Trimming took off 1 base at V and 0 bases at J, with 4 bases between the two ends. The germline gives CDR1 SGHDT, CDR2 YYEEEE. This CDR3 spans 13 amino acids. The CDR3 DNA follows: TGTGCCAGCAGCTTGAGCTTGAACACTGAAGCTTTCTTT. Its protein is CASSLSLNTEAFF.

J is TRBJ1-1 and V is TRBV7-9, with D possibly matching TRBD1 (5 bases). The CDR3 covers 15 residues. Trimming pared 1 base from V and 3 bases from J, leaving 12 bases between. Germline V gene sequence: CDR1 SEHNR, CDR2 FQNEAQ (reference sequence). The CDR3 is CASSLVGVSDTEAFF. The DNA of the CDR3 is TGTGCCAGCAGCTTAGTAGGGGTGTCGGACACTGAAGCTTTCTTT.

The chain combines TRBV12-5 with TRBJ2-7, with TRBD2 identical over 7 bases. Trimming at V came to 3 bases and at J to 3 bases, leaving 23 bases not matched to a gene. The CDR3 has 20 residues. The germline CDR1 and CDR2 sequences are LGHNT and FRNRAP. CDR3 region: CASGFPNIRTRPPPCYEQYF. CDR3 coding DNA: TGTGCTAGTGGTTTCCCCAATATAAGGACTAGGCCCCCCCCATGCTACGAGCAGTACTTC.

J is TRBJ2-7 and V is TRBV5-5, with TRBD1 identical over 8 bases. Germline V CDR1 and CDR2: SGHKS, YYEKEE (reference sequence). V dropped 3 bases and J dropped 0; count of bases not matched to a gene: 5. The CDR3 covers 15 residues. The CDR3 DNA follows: TGTGCCAGCAGCTCGGGGACAGGACTCTCCTACGAGCAGTACTTC. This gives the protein CASSSGTGLSYEQYF. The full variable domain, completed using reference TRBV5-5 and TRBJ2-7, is DAGVTQSPTHLIKTRGQQVTLRCSPISGHKSVSWYQQVLGQGPQFIFQYYEKEERGRGNFPDRFSARQFPNYSSELNVNALLLGDSALYLCASSSGTGLSYEQYFGPGTRLTVT.

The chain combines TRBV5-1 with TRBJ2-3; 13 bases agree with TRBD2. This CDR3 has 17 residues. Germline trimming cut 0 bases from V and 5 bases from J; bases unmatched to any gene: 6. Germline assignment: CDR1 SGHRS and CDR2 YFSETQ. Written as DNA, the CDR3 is TGCGCCAGCAGCTTGGATGGACTAGCGGGGGAAGGAGATACGCAGTATTTT. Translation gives CASSLDGLAGEGDTQYF.

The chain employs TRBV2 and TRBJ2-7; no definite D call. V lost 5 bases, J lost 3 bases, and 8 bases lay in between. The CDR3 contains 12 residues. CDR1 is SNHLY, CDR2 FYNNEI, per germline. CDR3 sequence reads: CASSLNHYEQYF. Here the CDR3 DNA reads TGTGCCAGCAGTTTAAACCACTACGAGCAGTACTTC.

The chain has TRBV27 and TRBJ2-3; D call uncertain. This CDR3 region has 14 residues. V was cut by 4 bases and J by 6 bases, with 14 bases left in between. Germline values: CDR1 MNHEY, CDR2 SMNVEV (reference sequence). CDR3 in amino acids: CASSSRLPNDTQYF. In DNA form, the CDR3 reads TGTGCCAGCAGTTCCCGCCTCCCAAACGATACGCAGTATTTT.

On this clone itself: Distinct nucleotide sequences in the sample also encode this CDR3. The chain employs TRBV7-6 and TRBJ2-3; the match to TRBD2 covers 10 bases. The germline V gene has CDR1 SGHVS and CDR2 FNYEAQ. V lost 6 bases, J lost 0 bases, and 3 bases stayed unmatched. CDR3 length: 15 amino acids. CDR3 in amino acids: CASSRTSGSTDTQYF. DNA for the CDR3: TGTGCCAGCAGTCGGACTAGCGGCAGCACAGATACGCAGTATTTT.